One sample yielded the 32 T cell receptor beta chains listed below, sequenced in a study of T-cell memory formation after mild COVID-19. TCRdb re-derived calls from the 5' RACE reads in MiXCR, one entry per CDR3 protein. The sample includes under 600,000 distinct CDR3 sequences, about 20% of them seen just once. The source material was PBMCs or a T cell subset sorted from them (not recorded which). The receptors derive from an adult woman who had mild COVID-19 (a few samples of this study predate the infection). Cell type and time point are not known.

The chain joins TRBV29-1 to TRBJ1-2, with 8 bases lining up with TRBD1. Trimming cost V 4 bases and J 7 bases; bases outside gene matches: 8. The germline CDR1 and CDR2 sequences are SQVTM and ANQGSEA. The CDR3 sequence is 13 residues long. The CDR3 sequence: CSVVLDRVGGYTF. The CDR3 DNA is TGCAGCGTTGTCCTGGACAGGGTAGGTGGCTACACCTTC.

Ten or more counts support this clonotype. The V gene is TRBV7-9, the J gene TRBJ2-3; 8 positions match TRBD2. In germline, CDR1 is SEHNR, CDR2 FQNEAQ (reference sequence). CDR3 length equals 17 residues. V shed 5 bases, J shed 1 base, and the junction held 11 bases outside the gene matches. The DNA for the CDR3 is TGTGCCAGCAGCCCTGGGGTAGCGGGGTCTCGCACAGATACGCAGTATTTT. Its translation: CASSPGVAGSRTDTQYF.

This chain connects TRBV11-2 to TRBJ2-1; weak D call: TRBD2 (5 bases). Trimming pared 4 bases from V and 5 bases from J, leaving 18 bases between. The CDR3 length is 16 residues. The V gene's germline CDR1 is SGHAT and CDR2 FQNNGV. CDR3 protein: CASSSSLRGLHNEQFF. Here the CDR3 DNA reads TGTGCCAGCAGCTCCTCCCTTCGCGGGCTACACAATGAGCAGTTCTTC.

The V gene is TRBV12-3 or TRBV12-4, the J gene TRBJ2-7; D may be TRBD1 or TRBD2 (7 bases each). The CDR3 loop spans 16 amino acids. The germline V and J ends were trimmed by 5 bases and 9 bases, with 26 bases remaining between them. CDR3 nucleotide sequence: TGTGCCAGCAGTCTGGGGGGAGGGGACAGACCGCTGTTGCAGTACTTC. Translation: CASSLGGGDRPLLQYF.

The CDR3 loop reads CSVLGGGGSQETQYF. DNA of the CDR3: TGCAGCGTTCTTGGAGGTGGCGGGTCACAAGAGACCCAGTACTTC. The chain links TRBV29-1 to TRBJ2-5, with D tentatively TRBD2 (5 bases). Germline lookup yields CDR1 SQVTM and CDR2 ANQGSEA. There are 15 residues in the CDR3. Trimming took 5 bases from V and 2 from J, leaving 18 bases between them. The full variable domain, in which reference TRBV29-1 and TRBJ2-5 provide the parts outside the CDR3, is SAVISQKPSRDICQRGTSLTIQCQVDSQVTMMFWYRQQPGQSLTLIATANQGSEATYESGFVIDKFPISRPNLTFSTLTVSNMSPEDSSIYLCSVLGGGGSQETQYFGPGTRLLVL.

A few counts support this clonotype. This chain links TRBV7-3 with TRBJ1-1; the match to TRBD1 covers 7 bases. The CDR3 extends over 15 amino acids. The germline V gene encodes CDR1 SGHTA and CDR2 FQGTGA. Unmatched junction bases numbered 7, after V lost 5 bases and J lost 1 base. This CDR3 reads CASSQQGIGNTEAFF. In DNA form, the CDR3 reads TGTGCCAGCAGCCAACAGGGGATCGGGAACACTGAAGCTTTCTTT.

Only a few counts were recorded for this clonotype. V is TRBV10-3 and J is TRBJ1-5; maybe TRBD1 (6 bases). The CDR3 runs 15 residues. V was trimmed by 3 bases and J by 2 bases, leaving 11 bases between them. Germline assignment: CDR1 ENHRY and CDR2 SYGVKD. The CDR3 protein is CAISEGGGGNQPQHF. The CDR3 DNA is TGTGCCATCAGTGAAGGGGGTGGAGGCAATCAGCCCCAGCATTTT.

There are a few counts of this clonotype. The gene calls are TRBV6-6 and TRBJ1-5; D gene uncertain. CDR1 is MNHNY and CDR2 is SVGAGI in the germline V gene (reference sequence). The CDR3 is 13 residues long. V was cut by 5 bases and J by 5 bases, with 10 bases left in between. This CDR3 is CASSPSPYQPQHF. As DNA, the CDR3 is TGTGCCAGCAGTCCGTCCCCTTATCAGCCCCAGCATTTT.

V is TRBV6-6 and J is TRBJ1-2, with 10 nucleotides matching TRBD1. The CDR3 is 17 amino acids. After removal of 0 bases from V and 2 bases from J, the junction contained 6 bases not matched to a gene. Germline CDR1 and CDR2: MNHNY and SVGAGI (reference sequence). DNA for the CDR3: TGTGCCAGCAGTTACTCGAATACGGGACAGGGGAACTATGGCTACACCTTC. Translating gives CASSYSNTGQGNYGYTF.

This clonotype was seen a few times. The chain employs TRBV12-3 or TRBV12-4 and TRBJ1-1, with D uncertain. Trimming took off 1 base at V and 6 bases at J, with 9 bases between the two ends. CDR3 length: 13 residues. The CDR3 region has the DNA TGTGCCAGCAGTTTAGGGGTTAGTGCTGAAGCTTTCTTT. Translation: CASSLGVSAEAFF.

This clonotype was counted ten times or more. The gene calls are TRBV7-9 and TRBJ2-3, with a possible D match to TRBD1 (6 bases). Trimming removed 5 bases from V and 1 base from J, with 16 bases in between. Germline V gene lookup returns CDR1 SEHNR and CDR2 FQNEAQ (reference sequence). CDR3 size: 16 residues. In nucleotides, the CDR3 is TGTGCCAGCAGCCTCGCCTCGACAGGCCGCACAGATACGCAGTATTTT. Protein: CASSLASTGRTDTQYF.

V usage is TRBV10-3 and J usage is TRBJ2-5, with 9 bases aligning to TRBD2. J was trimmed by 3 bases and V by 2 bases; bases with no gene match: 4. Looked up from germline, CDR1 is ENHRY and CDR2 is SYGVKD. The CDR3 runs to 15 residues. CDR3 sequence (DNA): TGTGCCATCAGTGAGGCTAGCGGGATTGAAGAGACCCAGTACTTC. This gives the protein CAISEASGIEETQYF.

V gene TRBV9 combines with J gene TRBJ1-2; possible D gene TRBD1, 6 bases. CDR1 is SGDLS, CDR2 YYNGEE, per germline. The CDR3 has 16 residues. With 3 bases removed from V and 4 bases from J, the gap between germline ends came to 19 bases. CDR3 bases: TGTGCCAGCAGCGCCCCGGGGGGGGCAAGGGGCTATGGCTACACCTTC. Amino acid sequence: CASSAPGGARGYGYTF.

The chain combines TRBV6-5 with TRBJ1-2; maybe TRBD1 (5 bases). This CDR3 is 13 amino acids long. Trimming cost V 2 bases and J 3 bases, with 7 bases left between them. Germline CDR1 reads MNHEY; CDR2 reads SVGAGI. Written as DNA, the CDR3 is TGTGCCAGCAGTTACGGGGGAGACTATGGCTACACCTTC. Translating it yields CASSYGGDYGYTF.

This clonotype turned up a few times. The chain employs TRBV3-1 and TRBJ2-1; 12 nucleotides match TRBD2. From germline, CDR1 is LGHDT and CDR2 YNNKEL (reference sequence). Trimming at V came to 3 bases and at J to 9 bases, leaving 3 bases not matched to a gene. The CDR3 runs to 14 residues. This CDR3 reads CASSHLAGGPEQFF. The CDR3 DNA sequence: TGTGCCAGCAGCCACCTAGCGGGGGGGCCTGAGCAGTTCTTC.

The CDR3 reads CASSYSNRGDYGYTF. Here the CDR3 DNA reads TGTGCCAGCAGTTACTCGAACAGGGGGGACTATGGCTACACCTTC. The V gene is TRBV6-5, the J gene TRBJ1-2; TRBD1 matches 8 bases. CDR1 and CDR2 (germline): MNHEY, SVGAGI. CDR3 length: 15 residues. The ends lost 0 bases at V and 3 bases at J; junction bases unmatched: 3.

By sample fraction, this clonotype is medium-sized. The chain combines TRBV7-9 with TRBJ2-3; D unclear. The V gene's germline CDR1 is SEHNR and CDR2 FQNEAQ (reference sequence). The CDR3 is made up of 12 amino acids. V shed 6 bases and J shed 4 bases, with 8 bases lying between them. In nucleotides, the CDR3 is TGTGCCAGCAGTTTTACACCAGATACGCAGTATTTT. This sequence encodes CASSFTPDTQYF.

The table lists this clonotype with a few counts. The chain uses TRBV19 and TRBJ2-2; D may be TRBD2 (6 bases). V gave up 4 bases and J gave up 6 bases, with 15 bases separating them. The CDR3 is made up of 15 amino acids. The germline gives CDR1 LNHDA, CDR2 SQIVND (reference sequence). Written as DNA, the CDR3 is TGTGCCAGTAGTAACTCCAGGGACTGGGCCGGGGAGCTGTTTTTT. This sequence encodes CASSNSRDWAGELFF.

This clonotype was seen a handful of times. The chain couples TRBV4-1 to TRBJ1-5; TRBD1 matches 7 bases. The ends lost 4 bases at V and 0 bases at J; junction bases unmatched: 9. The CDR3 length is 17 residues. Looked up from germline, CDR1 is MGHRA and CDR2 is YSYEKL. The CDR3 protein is CASSPGGGPYSNQPQHF. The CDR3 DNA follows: TGCGCCAGCAGCCCAGGGGGGGGCCCTTATAGCAATCAGCCCCAGCATTTT.

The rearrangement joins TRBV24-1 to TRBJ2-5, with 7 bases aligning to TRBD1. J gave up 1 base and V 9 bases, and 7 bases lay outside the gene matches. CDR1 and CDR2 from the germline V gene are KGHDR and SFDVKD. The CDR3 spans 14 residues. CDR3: CATGPGQLQETQYF. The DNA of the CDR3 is TGTGCCACCGGCCCGGGACAGCTCCAAGAGACCCAGTACTTC.

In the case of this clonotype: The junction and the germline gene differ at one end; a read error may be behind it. The CDR3 loop reads CASSQGTGTGSNF. The CDR3 DNA follows: TGCGCCAGCAGCCAAGGGACCGGGACAGGATCGAATTTT. The genes are TRBV4-3 and TRBJ2-3; 8 positions agree with TRBD1. This CDR3 has 13 residues. Per the germline V gene, CDR1 is LGHNA and CDR2 is YSLEER.

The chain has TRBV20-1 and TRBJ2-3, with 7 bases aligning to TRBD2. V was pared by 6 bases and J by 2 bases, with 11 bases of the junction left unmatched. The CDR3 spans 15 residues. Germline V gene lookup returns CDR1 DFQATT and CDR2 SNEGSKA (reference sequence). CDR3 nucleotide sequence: TGCAGTGCGAGAACGACTAGCCCCTCCACAGATACGCAGTATTTT. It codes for CSARTTSPSTDTQYF.

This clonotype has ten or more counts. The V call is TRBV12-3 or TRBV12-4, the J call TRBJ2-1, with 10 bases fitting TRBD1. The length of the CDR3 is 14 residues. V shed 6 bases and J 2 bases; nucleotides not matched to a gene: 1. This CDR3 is CASRTGGTYNEQFF. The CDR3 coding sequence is TGTGCCAGCAGGACAGGGGGCACCTACAATGAGCAGTTCTTC.

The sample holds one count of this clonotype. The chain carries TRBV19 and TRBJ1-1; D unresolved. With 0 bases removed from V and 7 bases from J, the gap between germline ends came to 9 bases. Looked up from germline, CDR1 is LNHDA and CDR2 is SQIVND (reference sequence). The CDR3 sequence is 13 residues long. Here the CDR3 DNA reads TGTGCCAGTAGTATAGATACTGCCTTTGAAGCTTTCTTT. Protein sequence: CASSIDTAFEAFF.

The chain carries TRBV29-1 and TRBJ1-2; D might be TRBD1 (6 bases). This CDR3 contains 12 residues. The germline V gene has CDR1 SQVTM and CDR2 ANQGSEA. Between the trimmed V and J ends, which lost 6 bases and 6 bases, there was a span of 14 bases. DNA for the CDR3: TGCAGCGTGTGGACAGCTAAGAATGGCTACACCTTC. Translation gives CSVWTAKNGYTF.

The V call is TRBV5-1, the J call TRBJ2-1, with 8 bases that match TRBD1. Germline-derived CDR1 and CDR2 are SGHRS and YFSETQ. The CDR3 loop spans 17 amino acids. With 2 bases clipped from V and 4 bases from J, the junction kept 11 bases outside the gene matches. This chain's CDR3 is CASSLSVTGGRYNEQFF. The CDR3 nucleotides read TGCGCCAGCAGCTTATCTGTTACAGGGGGAAGGTACAATGAGCAGTTCTTC.

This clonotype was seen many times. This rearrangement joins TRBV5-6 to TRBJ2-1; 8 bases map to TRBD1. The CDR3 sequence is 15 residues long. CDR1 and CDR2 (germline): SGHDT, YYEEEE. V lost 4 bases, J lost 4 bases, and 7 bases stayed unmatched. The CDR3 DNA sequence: TGTGCCAGCAGCCAGGGGGCCTATATTTACAATGAGCAGTTCTTC. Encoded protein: CASSQGAYIYNEQFF. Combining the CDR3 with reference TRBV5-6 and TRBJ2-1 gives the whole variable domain DAGVTQSPTHLIKTRGQQVTLRCSPKSGHDTVSWYQQALGQGPQFIFQYYEEEERQRGNFPDRFSGHQFPNYSSELNVNALLLGDSALYLCASSQGAYIYNEQFFGPGTRLTVL.

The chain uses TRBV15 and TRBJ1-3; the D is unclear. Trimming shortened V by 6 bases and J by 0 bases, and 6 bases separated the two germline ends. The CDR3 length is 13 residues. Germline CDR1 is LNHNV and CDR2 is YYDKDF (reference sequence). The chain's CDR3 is CATRAFSGNTIYF. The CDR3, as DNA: TGTGCCACCAGAGCATTCTCTGGAAACACCATATATTTT.

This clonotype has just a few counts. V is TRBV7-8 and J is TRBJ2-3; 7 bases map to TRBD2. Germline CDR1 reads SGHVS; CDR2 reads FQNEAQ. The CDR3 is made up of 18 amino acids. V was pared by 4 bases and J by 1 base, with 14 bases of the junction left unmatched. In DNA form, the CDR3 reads TGTGCCAGCAGCTCATCCCCCGGGACTATGCGGGGCACAGATACGCAGTATTTT. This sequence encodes CASSSSPGTMRGTDTQYF.

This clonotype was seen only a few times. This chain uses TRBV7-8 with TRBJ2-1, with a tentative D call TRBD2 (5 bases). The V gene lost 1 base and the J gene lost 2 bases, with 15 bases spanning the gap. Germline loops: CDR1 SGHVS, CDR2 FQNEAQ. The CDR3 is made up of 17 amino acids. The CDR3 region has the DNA TGTGCCAGCAGCTTAGAGAGAGTGAGGGTAGCCTACAATGAGCAGTTCTTC. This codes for CASSLERVRVAYNEQFF.

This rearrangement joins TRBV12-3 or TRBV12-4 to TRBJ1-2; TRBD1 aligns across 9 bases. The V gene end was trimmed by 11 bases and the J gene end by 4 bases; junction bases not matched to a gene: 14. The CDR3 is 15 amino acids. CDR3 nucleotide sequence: TGTGCCCTAGCGGGACAGGGCTTGGGACCCTATGGCTACACCTTC. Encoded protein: CALAGQGLGPYGYTF.

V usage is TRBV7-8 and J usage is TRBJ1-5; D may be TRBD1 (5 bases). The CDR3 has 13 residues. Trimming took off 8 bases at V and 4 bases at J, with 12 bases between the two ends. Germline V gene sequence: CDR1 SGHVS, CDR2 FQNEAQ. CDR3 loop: CASCRGVNQPQHF. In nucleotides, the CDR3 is TGTGCCAGCTGTCGGGGGGTTAATCAGCCCCAGCATTTT.